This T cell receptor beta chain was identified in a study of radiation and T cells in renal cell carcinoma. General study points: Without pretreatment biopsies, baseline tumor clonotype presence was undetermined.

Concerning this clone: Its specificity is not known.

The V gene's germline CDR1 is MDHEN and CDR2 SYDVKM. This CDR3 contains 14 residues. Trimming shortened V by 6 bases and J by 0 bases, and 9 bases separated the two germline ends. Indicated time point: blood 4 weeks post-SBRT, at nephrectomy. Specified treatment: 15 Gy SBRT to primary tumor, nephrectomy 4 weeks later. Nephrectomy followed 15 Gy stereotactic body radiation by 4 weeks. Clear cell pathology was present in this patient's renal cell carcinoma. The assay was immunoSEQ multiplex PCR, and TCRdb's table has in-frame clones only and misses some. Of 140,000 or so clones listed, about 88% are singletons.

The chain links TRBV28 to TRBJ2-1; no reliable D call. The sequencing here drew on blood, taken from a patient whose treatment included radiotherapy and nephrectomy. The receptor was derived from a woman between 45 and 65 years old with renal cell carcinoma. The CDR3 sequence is CASRGQFSYNEQFF. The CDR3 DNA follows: TGTGCCAGCAGAGGTCAATTCTCCTACAATGAGCAGTTCTTC.